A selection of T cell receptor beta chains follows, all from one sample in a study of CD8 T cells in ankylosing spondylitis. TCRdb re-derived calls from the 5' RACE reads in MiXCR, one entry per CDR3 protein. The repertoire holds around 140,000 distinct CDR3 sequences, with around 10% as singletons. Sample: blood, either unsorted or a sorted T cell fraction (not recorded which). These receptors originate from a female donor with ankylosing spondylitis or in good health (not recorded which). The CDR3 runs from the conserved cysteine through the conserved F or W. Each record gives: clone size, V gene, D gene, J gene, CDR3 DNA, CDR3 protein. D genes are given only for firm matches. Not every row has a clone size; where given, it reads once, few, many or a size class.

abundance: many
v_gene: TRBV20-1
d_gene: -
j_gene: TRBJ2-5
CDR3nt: TGCAGTGCCCCAGAGGTTGATGTCCTCCAAGAGACCCAGTACTTC
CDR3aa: CSAPEVDVLQETQYF

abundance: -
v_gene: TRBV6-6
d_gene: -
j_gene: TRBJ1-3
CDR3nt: TGTGCCAGCAGTCGAGGCTCTGGAAACACCATATATTTT
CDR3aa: CASSRGSGNTIYF

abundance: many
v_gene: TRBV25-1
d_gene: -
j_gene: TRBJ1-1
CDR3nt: TGTGCCAGCAGTGACGAACTTCTGAACACTGAAGCTTTCTTT
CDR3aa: CASSDELLNTEAFF

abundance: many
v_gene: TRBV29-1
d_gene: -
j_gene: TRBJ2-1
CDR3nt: TGCAGCGTTGAAGTGGGCCGGGTGGGTCAGTTCTTC
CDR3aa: CSVEVGRVGQFF

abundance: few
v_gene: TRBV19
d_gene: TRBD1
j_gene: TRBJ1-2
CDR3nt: TGTGCCAGTACCCCGACAGGGGGGGTTTATGGCTACACCTTC
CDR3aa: CASTPTGGVYGYTF

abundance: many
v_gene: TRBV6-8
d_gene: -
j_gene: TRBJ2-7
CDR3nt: TGTGCCAGCAGTTCCCCTTCCGGGATGAAGTACTTC
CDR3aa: CASSSPSGMKYF

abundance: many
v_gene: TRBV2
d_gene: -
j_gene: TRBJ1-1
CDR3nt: TGTGCCAGCAGTCCGGACCCTTATGGGGACACTGAAGCTTTCTTT
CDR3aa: CASSPDPYGDTEAFF

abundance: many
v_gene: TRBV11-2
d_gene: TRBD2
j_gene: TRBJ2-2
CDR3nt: TGTGCCAGCAGGCCCCCGGGACTAGCGGGGCCGTGGGAGCTGTTTTTT
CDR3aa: CASRPPGLAGPWELFF

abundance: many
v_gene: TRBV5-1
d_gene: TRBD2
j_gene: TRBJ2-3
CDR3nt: TGCGCCAGCAGCTTCGGGATAGCGGGAGCGGATACGCAGTATTTT
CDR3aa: CASSFGIAGADTQYF

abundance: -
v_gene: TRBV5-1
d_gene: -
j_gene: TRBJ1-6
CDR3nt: TGCGCCAGCAGCGGCGGGCCTCCTAATTCACCCCTCCACTTT
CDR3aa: CASSGGPPNSPLHF

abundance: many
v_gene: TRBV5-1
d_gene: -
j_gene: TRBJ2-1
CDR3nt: TGCGCCACGCGGCTTGGGTCCGATGAGCAGTTCTTC
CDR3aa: CATRLGSDEQFF

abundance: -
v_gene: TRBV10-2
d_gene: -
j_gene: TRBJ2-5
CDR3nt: TGCGCCAGCAGTAGAAACCTCGTTGAGACCCAGTACTTC
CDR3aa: CASSRNLVETQYF

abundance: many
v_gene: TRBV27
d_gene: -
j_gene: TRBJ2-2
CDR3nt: TGTGCCAGCAGTTTTTCGGGACCGAGGAACACCGGGGAGCTGTTTTTT
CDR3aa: CASSFSGPRNTGELFF

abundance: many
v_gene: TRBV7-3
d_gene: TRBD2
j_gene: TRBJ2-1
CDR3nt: TGTGCCAGCAGCTTAATTCCCTCTAGCGGGGGAGGCAATGAGCAGTTCTTC
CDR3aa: CASSLIPSSGGGNEQFF

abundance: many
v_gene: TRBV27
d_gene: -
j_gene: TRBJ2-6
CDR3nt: TGTGCCAGCAGTTTAGAAGGGTCATACGCTGGGGCCAACGTCCTGACTTTC
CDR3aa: CASSLEGSYAGANVLTF

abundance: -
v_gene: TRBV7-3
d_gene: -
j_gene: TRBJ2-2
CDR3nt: TGTGCCAGCAGCTTAAAGGCAGATAACACCGGGGAGCTGTTTTTT
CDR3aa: CASSLKADNTGELFF